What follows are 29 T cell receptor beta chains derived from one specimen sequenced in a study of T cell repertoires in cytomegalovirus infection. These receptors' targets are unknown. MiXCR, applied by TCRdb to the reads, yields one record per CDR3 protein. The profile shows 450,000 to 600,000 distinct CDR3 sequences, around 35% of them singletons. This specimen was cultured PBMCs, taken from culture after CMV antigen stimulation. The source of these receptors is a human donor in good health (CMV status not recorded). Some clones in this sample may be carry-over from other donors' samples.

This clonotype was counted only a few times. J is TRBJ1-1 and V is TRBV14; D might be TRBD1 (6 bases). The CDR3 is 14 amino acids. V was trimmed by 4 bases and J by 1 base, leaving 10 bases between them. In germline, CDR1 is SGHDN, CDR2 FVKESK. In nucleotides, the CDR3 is TGTGCCAGCAGCCTGCAACAGGGGAACACTGAAGCTTTCTTT. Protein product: CASSLQQGNTEAFF.

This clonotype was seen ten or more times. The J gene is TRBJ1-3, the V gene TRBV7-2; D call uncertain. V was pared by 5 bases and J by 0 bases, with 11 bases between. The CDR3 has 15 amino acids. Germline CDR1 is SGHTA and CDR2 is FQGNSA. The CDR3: CASSPGRSSGNTIYF. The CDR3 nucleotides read TGTGCCAGCAGCCCAGGCAGAAGCTCTGGAAACACCATATATTTT.

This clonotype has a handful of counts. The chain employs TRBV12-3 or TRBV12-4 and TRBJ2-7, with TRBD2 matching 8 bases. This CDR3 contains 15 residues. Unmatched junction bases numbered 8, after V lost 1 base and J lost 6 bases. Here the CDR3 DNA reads TGTGCCAGCAGTTTAGGTGCGGGAGGAGTTAGCGAGCAGTACGTC. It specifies CASSLGAGGVSEQYV.

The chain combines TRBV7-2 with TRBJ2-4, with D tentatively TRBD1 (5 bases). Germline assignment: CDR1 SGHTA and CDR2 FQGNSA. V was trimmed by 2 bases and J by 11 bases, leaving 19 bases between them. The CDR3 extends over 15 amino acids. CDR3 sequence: CASSLYGSTVLVQYF. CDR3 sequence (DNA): TGTGCCAGCAGCTTATATGGGTCGACAGTCCTAGTTCAGTACTTC.

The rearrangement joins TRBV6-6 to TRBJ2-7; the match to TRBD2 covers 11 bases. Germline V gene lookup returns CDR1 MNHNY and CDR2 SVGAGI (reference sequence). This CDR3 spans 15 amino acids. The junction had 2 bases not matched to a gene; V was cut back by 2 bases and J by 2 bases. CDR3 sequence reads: CASSYLAGGPYEQYF. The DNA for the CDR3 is TGTGCCAGCAGTTACCTAGCGGGAGGCCCCTACGAGCAGTACTTC.

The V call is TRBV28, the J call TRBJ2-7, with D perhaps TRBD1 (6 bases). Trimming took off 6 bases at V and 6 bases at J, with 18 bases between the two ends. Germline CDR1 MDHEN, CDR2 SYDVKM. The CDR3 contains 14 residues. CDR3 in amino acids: CASSSKGGMSEQYF. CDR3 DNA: TGTGCCAGCAGCTCAAAAGGGGGAATGAGCGAGCAGTACTTC.

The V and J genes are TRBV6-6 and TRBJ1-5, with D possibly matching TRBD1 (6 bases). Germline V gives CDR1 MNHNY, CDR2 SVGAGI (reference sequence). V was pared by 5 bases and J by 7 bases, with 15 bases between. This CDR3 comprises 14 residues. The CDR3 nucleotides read TGTGCCAGCAGTACCCCAGGGGACCGACAGCCCCAGCATTTT. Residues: CASSTPGDRQPQHF.

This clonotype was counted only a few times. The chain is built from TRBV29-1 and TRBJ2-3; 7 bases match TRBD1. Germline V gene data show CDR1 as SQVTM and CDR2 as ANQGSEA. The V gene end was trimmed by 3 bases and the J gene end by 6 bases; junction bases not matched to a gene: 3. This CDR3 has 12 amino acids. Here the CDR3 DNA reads TGCAGCGTTGACCCGACAGGGGATACGCAGTATTTT. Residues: CSVDPTGDTQYF.

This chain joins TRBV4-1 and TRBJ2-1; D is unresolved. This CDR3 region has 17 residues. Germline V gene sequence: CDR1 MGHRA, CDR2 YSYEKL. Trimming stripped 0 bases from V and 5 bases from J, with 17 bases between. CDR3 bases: TGCGCCAGCAGCCAAGAGCGTGTCGGGCGTCTTCACAATGAGCAGTTCTTC. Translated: CASSQERVGRLHNEQFF.

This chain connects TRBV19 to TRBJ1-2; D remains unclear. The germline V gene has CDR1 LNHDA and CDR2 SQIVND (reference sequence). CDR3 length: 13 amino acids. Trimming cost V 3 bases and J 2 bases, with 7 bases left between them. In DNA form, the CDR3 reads TGTGCCAGTAGTATGTGGCAGAACTATGGCTACACCTTC. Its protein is CASSMWQNYGYTF.

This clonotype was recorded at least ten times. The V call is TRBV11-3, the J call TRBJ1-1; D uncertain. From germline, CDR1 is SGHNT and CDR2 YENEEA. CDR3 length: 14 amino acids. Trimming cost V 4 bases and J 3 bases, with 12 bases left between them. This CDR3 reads CASSYLGKDTEAFF. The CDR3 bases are TGTGCCAGCAGCTACTTAGGAAAGGACACTGAAGCTTTCTTT.

For the CDR3, the DNA is TGTGCCAGCAGTTACGGGGCAGTGGGGGAGCAGTACGTC. Amino acid sequence: CASSYGAVGEQYV. The chain links TRBV6-2 or TRBV6-3 to TRBJ2-7; D is possibly TRBD1 (5 bases). Germline V gene lookup returns CDR1 MNHEY and CDR2 SVGEGT. V was shortened by 2 bases and J by 7 bases, with 12 bases between the two germline ends. There are 13 residues in the CDR3.

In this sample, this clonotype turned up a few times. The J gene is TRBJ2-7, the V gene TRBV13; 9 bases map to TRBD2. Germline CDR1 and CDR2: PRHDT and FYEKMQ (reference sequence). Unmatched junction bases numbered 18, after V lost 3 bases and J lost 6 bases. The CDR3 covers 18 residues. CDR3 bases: TGTGCCAGCAGCTTTCTTACCGGAGTAGCGGGAGTCGGGGTCGAGCAGTACTTC. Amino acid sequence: CASSFLTGVAGVGVEQYF.

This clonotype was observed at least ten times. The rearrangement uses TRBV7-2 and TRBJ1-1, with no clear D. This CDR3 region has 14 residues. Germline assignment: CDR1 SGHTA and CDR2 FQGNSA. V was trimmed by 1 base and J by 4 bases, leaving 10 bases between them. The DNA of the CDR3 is TGTGCCAGCAGCTTAGTCTCGGGGAGCACTGAAGCTTTCTTT. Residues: CASSLVSGSTEAFF.

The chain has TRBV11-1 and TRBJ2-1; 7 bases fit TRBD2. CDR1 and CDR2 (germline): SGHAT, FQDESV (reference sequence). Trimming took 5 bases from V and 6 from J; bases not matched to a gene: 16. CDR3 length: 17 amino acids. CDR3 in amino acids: CASSPHLTSSSFNEQFF. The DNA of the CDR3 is TGTGCCAGCAGCCCCCACCTGACTAGCTCAAGTTTCAATGAGCAGTTCTTC. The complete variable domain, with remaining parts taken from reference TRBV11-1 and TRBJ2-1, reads EAEVAQSPRYKITEKSQAVAFWCDPISGHATLYWYRQILGQGPELLVQFQDESVVDDSQLPKDRFSAERLKGVDSTLKIQPAELGDSAMYLCASSPHLTSSSFNEQFFGPGTRLTVL.

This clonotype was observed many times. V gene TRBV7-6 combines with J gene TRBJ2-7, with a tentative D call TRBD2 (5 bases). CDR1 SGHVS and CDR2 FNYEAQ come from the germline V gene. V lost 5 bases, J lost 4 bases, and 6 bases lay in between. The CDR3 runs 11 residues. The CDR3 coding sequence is TGTGCCAGCAGCGGGAGTTACGAGCAGTACTTC. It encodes CASSGSYEQYF.

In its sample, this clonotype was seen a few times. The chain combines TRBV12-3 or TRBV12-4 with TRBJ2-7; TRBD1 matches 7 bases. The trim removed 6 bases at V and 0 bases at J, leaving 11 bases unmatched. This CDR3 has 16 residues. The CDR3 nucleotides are TGTGCCAGCAGCCGTACAGGGGCGAGTAGCTCCTACGAGCAGTACTTC. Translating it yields CASSRTGASSSYEQYF.

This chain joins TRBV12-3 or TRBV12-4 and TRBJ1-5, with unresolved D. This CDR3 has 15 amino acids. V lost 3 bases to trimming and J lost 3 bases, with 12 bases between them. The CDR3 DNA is TGTGCCAGCAGTTTTGGCAGCCTATTCAATCAGCCCCAGCATTTT. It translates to CASSFGSLFNQPQHF.

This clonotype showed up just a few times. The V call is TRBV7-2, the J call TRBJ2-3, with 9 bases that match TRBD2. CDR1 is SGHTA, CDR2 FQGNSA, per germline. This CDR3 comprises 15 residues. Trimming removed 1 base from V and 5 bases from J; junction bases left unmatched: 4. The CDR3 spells CASSLVLAGRDTQYF. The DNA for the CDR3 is TGTGCCAGCAGCTTAGTCCTAGCGGGGAGAGATACGCAGTATTTT.

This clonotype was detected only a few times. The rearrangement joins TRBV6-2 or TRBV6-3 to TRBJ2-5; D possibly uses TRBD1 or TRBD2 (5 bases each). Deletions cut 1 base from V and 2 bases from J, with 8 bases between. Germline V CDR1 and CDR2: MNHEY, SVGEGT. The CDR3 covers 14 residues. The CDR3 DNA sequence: TGTGCCAGCAGTTACTTCGGGACGCAAGAGACCCAGTACTTC. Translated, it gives CASSYFGTQETQYF.

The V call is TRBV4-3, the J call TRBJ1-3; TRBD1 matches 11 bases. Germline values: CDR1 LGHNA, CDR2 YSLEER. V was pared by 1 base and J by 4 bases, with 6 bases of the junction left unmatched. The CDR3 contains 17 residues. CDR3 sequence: CASSQAAGQGEGNTIYF. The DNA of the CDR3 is TGCGCCAGCAGCCAAGCCGCGGGACAGGGGGAGGGAAACACCATATATTTT.

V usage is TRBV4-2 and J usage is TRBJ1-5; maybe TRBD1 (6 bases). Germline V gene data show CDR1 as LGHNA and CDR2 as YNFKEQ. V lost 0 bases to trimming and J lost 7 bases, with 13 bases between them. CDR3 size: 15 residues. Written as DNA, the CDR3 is TGTGCCAGCAGCCAAGATAGTGGGGGGGGCCAGCCCCAGCATTTT. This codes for CASSQDSGGGQPQHF.

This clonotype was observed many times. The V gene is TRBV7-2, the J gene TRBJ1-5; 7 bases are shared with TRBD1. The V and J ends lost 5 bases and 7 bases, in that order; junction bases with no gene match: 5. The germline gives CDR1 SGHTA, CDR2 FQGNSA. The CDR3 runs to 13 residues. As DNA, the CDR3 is TGTGCCAGCAGCCCGGGACAGAGACAGCCCCAGCATTTT. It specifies CASSPGQRQPQHF.

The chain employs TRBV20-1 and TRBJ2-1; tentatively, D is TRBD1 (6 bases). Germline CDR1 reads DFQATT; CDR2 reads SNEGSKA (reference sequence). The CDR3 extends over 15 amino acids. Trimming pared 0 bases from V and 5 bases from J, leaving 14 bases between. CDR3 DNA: TGCAGTGCTAGAGATCCCGGGACATTTAACAATGAGCAGTTCTTC. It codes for CSARDPGTFNNEQFF.

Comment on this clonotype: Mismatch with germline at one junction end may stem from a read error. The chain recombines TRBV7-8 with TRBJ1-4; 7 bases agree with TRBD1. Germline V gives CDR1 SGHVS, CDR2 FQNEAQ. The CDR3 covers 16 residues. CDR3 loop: CASSPYRNRGNEKLLF. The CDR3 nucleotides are TGTGCCAGCAGCCCCTATCGGAACAGGGGAAATGAAAAACTGCTTTTT.

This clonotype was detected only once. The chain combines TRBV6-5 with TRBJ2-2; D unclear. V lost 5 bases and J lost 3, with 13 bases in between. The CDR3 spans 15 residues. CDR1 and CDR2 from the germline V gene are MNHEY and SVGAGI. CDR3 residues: CASSLSGPYTGELFF. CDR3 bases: TGTGCCAGCAGTCTCTCCGGGCCCTACACCGGGGAGCTGTTTTTT.

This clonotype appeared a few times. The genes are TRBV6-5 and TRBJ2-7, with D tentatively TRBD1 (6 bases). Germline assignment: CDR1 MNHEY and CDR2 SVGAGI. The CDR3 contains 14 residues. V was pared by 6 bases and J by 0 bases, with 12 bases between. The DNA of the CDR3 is TGTGCCAGCAGCCTCCAGGGGTCCTCCTACGAGCAGTACTTC. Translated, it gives CASSLQGSSYEQYF.

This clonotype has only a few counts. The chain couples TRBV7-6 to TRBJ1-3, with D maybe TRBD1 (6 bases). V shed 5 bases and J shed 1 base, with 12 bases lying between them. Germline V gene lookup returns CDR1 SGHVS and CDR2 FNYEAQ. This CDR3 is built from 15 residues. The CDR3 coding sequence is TGTGCCAGCAGCGGACACAGGGATTCTGGAAACACCATATATTTT. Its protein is CASSGHRDSGNTIYF.

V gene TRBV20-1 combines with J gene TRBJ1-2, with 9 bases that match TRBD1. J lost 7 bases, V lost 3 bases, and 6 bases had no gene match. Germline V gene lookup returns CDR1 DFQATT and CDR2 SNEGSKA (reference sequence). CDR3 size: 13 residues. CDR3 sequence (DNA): TGCAGTGCTAGTATGGTACAGGGGGCTGGCTACACCTTC. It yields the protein CSASMVQGAGYTF.